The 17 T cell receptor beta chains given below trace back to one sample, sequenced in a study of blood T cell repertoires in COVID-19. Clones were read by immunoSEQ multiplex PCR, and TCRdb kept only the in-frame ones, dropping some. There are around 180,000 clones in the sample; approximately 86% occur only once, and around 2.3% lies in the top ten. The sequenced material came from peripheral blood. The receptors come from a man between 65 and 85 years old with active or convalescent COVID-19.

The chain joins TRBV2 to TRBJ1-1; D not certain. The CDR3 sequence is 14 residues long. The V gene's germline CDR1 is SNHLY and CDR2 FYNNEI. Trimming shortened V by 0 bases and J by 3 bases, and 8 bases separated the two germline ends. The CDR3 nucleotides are TGTGCCAGCAGTGAAGCTTGGAGGGACACTGAAGCTTTCTTT. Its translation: CASSEAWRDTEAFF.

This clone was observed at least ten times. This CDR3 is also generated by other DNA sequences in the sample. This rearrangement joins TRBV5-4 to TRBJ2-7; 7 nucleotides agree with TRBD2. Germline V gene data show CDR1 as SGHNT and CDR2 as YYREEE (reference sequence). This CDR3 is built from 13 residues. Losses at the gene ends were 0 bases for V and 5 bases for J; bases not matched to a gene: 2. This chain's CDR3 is CASSLAGGNEQYF. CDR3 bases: TGTGCCAGCAGCTTGGCCGGGGGGAACGAGCAGTACTTC.

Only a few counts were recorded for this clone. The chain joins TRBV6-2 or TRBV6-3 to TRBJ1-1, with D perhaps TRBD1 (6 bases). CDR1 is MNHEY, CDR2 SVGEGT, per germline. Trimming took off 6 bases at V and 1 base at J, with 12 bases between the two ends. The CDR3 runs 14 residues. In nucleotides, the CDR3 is TGTGCCAGCAGCCCCACAGGGAGGAACACTGAAGCTTTCTTT. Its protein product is CASSPTGRNTEAFF.

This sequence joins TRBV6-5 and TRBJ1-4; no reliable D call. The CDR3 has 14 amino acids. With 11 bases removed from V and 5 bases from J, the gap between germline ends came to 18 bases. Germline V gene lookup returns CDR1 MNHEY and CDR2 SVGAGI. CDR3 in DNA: TGTGCCGTCCCTGACGGAGTGCTGAATGAAAAACTGTTTTTT. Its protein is CAVPDGVLNEKLFF.

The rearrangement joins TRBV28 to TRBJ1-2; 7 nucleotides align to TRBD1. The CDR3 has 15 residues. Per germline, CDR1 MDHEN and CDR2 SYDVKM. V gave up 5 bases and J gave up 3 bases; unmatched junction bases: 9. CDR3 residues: CASSQLDRQHYGYTF. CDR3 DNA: TGTGCCAGCAGTCAACTGGACAGGCAACACTATGGCTACACCTTC.

The CDR3 sequence is CASSLDLQETQYF. The CDR3 DNA reads TGTGCCAGCAGCTTAGATCTCCAAGAGACCCAGTACTTC. V and J are TRBV11-2 and TRBJ2-5, with D hard to call. Trimming took 0 bases from V and 1 from J, leaving 3 bases between them. Looked up from germline, CDR1 is SGHAT and CDR2 is FQNNGV. The CDR3 covers 13 residues.

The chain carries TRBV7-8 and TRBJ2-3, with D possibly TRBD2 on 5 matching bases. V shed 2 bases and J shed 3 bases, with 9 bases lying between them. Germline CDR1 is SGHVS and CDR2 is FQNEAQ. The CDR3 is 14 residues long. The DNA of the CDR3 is TGTGCCAGCAGCTTATTGGTAGCGACAGATACGCAGTATTTT. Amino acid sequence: CASSLLVATDTQYF. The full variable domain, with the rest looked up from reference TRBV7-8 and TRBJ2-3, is GAGVSQSPRYKVAKRGQDVALRCDPISGHVSLFWYQQALGQGPEFLTYFQNEAQLDKSGLPSDRFFAERPEGSVSTLKIQRTQQEDSAVYLCASSLLVATDTQYFGPGTRLTVL.

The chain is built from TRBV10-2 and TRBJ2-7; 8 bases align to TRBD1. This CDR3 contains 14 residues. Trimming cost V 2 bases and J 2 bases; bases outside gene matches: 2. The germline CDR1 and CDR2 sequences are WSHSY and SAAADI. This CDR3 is CASSEGRGPYEQYF. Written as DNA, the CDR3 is TGCGCCAGCAGTGAGGGCAGGGGGCCCTACGAGCAGTACTTC.

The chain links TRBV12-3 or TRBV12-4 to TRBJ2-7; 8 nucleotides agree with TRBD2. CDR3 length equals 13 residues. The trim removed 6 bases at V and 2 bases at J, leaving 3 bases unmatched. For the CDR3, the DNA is TGTGCCAGCAGCAAGGGACTAGCCTACGAGCAGTACTTC. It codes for CASSKGLAYEQYF.

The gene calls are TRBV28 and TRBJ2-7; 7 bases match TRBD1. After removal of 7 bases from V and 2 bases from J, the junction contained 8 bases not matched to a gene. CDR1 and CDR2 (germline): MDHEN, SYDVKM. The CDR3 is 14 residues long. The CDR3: CASIFSGTAYEQYF. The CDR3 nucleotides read TGTGCCAGCATTTTTTCCGGGACAGCCTACGAGCAGTACTTC.

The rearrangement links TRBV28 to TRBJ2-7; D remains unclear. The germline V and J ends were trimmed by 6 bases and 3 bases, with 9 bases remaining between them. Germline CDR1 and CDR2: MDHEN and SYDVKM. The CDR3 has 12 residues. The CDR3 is CASSFSYYEQYF. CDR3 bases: TGTGCCAGCAGCTTCAGTTACTACGAGCAGTACTTC.

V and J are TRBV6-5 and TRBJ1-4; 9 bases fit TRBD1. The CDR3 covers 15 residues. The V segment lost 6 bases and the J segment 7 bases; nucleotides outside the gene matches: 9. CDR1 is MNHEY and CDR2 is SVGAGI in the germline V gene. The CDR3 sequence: CASSQGQGGAEKLFF. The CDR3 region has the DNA TGTGCCAGCAGCCAGGGACAGGGAGGGGCTGAAAAACTGTTTTTT.

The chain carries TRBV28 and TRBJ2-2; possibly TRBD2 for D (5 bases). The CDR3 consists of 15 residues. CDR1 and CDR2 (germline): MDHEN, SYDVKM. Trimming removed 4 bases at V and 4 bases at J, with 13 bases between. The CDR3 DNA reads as TGTGCCAGCAGTTCTCTGATTGCGGGCACCGGGGAGCTGTTTTTT. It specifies CASSSLIAGTGELFF. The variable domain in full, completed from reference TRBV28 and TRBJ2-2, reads DVKVTQSSRYLVKRTGEKVFLECVQDMDHENMFWYRQDPGLGLRLIYFSYDVKMKEKGDIPEGYSVSREKKERFSLILESASTNQTSMYLCASSSLIAGTGELFFGEGSRLTVL.

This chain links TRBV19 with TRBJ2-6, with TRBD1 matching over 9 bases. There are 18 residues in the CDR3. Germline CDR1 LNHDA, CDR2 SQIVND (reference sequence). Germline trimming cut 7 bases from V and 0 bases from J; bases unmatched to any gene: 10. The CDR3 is CASMNWGQGYSGANVLTF. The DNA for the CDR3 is TGTGCCAGTATGAATTGGGGACAGGGATACTCTGGGGCCAACGTCCTGACTTTC. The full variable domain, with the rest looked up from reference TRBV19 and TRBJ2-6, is DGGITQSPKYLFRKEGQNVTLSCEQNLNHDAMYWYRQDPGQGLRLIYYSQIVNDFQKGDIAEGYSVSREKKESFPLTVTSAQKNPTAFYLCASMNWGQGYSGANVLTFGAGSRLTVL.

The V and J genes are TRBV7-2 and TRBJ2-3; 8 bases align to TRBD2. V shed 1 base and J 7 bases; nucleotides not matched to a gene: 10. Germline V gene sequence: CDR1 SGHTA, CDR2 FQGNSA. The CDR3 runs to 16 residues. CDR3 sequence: CASSLVGGGRGNTQYF. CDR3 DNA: TGTGCCAGCAGCTTAGTTGGCGGGGGGCGCGGAAATACGCAGTATTTT.

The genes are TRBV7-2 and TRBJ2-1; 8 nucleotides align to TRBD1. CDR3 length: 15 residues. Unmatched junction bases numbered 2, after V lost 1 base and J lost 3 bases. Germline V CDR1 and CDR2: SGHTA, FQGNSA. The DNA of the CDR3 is TGTGCCAGCAGCTTAGGGACAGGGAGCTACAATGAGCAGTTCTTC. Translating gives CASSLGTGSYNEQFF.

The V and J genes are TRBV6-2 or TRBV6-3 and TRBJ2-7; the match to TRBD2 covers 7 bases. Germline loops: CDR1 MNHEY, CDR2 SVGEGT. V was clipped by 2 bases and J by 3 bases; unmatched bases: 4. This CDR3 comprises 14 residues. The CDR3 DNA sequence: TGTGCCAGCAGTTACGGGGGGGAGGACTACGAGCAGTACTTC. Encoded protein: CASSYGGEDYEQYF.